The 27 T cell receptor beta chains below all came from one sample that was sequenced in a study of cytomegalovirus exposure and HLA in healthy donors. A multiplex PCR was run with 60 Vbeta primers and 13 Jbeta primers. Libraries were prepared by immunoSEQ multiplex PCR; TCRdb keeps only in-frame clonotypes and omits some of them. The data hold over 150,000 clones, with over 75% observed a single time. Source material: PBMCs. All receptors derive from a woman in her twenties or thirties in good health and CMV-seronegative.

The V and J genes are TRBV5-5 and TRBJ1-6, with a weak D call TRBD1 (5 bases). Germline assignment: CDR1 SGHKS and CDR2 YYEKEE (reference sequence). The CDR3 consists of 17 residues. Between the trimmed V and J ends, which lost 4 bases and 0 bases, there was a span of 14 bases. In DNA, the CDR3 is TGTGCCAGCAGCGCCAGACAGACGAGCTCCTATAATTCACCCCTCCACTTT. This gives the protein CASSARQTSSYNSPLHF.

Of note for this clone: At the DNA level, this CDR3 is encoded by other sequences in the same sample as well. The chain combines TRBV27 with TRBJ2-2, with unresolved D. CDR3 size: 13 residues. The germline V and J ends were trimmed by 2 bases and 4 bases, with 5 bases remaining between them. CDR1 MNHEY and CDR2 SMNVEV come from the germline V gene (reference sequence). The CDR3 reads CASSLGGTGELFF. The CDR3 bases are TGTGCCAGCAGTTTAGGCGGCACCGGGGAGCTGTTTTTT.

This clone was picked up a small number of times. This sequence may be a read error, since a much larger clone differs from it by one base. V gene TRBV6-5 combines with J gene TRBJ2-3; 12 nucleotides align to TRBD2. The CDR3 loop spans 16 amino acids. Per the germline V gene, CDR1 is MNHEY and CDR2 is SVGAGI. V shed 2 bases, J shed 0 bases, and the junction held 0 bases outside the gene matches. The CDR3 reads CASSYGTSGSTDTQYF. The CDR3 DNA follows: TGTGCCAGCAGTTACGGGACTAGCGGGAGCACAGATACGCAGTATTTT.

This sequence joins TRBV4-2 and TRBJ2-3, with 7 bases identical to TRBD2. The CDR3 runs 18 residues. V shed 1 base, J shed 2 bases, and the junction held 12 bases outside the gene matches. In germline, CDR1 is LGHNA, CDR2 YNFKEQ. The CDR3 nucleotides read TGTGCCAGCAGCCAAGGGGGGTTTCGGGGGGTCTTCACAGATACGCAGTATTTT. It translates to CASSQGGFRGVFTDTQYF.

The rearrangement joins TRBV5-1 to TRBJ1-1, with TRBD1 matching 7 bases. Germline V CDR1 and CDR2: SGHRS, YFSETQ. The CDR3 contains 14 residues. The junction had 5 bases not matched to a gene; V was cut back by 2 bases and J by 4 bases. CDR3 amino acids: CASSFDRVSTEAFF. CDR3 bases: TGCGCCAGCAGCTTTGACAGGGTGAGCACTGAAGCTTTCTTT.

The CDR3 spells CASSSRRTGGETQYF. DNA for the CDR3: TGTGCCAGCAGTTCCCGAAGAACAGGGGGAGAGACCCAGTACTTC. This chain connects TRBV28 to TRBJ2-5; 8 nucleotides align to TRBD1. The CDR3 totals 15 residues. The germline V gene has CDR1 MDHEN and CDR2 SYDVKM. V was pared by 4 bases and J by 4 bases, with 8 bases of the junction left unmatched. Full variable domain (rest looked up from reference TRBV28 and TRBJ2-5): DVKVTQSSRYLVKRTGEKVFLECVQDMDHENMFWYRQDPGLGLRLIYFSYDVKMKEKGDIPEGYSVSREKKERFSLILESASTNQTSMYLCASSSRRTGGETQYFGPGTRLLVL.

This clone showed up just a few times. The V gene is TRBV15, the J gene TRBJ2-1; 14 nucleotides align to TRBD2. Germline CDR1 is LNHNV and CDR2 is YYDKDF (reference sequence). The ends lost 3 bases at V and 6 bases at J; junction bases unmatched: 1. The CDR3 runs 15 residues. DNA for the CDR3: TGTGCCACCAGCAGGACTAGCGGGGGGGTCAATGAGCAGTTCTTC. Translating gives CATSRTSGGVNEQFF.

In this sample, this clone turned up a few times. CDR3 sequence reads: CASDRQLYEQYF. The CDR3 DNA reads TGTGCCAGTGATCGACAGCTTTACGAGCAGTACTTC. This chain links TRBV6-1 with TRBJ2-7, with a weak D call TRBD1 (5 bases). The V end was cut by 9 bases, the J end by 4 bases, with 13 bases between. Germline V gene sequence: CDR1 MNHNS, CDR2 SASEGT. CDR3 length: 12 residues.

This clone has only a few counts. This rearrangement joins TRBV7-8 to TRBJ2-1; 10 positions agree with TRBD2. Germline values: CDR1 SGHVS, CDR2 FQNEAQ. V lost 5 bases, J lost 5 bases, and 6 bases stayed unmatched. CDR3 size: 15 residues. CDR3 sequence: CASSTQLAGNNEQFF. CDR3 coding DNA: TGTGCCAGCAGCACCCAACTAGCGGGGAACAATGAGCAGTTCTTC.

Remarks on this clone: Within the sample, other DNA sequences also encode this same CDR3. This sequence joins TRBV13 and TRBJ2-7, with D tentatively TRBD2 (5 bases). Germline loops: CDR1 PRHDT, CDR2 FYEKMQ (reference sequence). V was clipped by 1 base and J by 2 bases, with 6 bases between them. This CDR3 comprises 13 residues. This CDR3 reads CASSLAGTYEQYF. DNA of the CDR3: TGTGCCAGCAGCTTAGCGGGAACCTACGAGCAGTACTTC.

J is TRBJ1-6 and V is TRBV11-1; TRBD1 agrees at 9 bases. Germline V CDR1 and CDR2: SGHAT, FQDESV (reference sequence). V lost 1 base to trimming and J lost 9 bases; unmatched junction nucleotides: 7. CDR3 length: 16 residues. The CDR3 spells CASSLVTGTGSSPLHF. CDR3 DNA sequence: TGTGCCAGCAGCTTAGTCACCGGGACAGGGAGTTCACCCCTCCACTTT.

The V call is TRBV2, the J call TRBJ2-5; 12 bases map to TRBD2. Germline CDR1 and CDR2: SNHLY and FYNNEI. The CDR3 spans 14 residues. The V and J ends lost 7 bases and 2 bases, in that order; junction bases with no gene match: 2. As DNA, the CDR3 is TGTGCCAGCACCGGGACTAGCGGGCAAGAGACCCAGTACTTC. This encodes CASTGTSGQETQYF.

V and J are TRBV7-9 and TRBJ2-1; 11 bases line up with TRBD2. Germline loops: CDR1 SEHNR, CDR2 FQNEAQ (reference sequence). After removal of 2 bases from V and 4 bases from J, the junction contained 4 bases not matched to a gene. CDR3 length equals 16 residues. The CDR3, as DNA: TGTGCCAGCAGCTTAACGACTAGCGGGATTTACAATGAGCAGTTCTTC. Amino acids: CASSLTTSGIYNEQFF. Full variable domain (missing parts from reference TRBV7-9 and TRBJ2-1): DTGVSQNPRHKITKRGQNVTFRCDPISEHNRLYWYRQTLGQGPEFLTYFQNEAQLEKSRLLSDRFSAERPKGSFSTLEIQRTEQGDSAMYLCASSLTTSGIYNEQFFGPGTRLTVL.

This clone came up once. CDR3 amino acids: CASSYSSASGKGTQYF. In nucleotides, the CDR3 is TGTGCCAGCAGTTACTCGAGCGCTAGCGGGAAGGGTACGCAGTATTTT. The gene calls are TRBV6-5 and TRBJ2-3; 9 positions match TRBD2. Germline V CDR1 and CDR2: MNHEY, SVGAGI. This CDR3 has 16 amino acids. After removal of 0 bases from V and 8 bases from J, the junction contained 9 bases not matched to a gene.

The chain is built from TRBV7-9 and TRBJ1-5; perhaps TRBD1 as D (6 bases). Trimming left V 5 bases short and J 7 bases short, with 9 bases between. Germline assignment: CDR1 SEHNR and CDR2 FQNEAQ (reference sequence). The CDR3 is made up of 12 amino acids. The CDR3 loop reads CASSQGMQPQHF. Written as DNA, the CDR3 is TGTGCCAGCAGCCAGGGGATGCAGCCCCAGCATTTT.

The CDR3 nucleotides are TGTGCCAGCAGCTTAGGACTAGAGGGGACCCAGTACTTC. It encodes CASSLGLEGTQYF. V and J are TRBV7-2 and TRBJ2-5; the D gene is possibly TRBD2 (6 bases). Germline V gene data show CDR1 as SGHTA and CDR2 as FQGNSA. The CDR3 sequence is 13 residues long. Deletions cut 1 base from V and 7 bases from J, with 10 bases between.

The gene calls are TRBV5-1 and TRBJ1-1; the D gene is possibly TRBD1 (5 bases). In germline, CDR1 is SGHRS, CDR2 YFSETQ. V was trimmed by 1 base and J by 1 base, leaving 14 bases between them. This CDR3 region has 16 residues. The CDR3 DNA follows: TGCGCCAGCAGCTTGCGGGGGGGTGGAGGGAACACTGAAGCTTTCTTT. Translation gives CASSLRGGGGNTEAFF.

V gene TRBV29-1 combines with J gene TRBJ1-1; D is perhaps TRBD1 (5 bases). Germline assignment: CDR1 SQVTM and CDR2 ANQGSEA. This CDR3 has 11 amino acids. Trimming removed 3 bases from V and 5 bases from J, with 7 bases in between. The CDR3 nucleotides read TGCAGCGTTGACCAGGGAACTGAAGCTTTCTTT. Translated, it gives CSVDQGTEAFF.

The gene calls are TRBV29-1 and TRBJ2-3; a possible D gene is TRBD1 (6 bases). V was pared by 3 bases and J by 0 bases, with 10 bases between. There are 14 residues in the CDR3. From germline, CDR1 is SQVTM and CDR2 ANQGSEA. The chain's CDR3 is CSVDSRGSTDTQYF. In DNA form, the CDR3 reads TGCAGCGTTGACTCCAGGGGTAGCACAGATACGCAGTATTTT.

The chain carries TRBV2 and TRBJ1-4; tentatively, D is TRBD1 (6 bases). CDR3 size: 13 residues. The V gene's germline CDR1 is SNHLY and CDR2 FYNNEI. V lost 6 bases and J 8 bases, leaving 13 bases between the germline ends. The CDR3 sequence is CASSARQAEKLFF. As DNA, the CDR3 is TGTGCCAGCAGCGCGAGACAGGCCGAAAAACTGTTTTTT. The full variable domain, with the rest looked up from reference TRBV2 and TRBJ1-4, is EPEVTQTPSHQVTQMGQEVILRCVPISNHLYFYWYRQILGQKVEFLVSFYNNEISEKSEIFDDQFSVERPDGSNFTLKIRSTKLEDSAMYFCASSARQAEKLFFGSGTQLSVL.

The CDR3 spells CASSLGLAGQETQYF. The CDR3 DNA is TGTGCCAGCAGCTTAGGACTAGCGGGGCAAGAGACCCAGTACTTC. This chain links TRBV5-4 with TRBJ2-5; TRBD2 agrees at 12 bases. J gave up 2 bases and V 2 bases, and 1 base lay outside the gene matches. Looked up from germline, CDR1 is SGHNT and CDR2 is YYREEE (reference sequence). The CDR3 is 15 residues long.

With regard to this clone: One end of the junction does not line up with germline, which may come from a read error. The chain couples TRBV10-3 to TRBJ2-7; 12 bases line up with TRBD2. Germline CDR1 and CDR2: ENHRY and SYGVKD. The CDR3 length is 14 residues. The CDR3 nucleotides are TGTGCCATCAGGACTAGCGGGAGTTCCTCCGAGCAGTACTTC. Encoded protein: CAIRTSGSSSEQYF.

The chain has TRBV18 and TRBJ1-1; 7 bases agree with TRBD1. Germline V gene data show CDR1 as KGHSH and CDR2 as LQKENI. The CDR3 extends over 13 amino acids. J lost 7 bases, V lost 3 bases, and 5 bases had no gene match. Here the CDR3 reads CASSPDRINEAFF. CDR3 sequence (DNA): TGTGCCAGCTCACCGGACAGGATAAATGAAGCTTTCTTT.

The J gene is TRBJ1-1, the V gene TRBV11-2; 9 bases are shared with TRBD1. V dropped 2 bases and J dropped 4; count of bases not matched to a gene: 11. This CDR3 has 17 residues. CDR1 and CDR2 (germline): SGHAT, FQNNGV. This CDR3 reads CASSLPWDREIPTEAFF. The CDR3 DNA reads TGTGCCAGCAGCTTACCCTGGGACAGGGAGATCCCCACTGAAGCTTTCTTT.

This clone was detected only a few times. The CDR3 DNA sequence: TGCGCCAGCAGTGAGTCGAGAGGTAGCGGGGGGGCCTTAGAATCAACGAATACGCAGTATTTT. It translates to CASSESRGSGGALESTNTQYF. The rearrangement joins TRBV10-1 to TRBJ2-3; 11 bases line up with TRBD2. The ends lost 0 bases at V and 7 bases at J; junction bases unmatched: 21. The CDR3 covers 21 residues. Germline loops: CDR1 WNHNN, CDR2 SYGVQD (reference sequence).

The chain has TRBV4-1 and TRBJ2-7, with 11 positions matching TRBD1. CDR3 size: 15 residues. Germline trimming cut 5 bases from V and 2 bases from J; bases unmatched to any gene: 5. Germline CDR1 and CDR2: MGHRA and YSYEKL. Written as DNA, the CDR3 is TGCGCCAGCAGCTTACGGGACAGGGGGACCTACGAGCAGTACTTC. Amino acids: CASSLRDRGTYEQYF.

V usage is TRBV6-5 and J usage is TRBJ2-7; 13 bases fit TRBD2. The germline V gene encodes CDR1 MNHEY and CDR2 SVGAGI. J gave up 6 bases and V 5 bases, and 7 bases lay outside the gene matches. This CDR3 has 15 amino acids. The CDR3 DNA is TGTGCCAGCAGTCAATCACTAGCGGGAGGGTTCGAGCAGTACTTC. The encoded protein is CASSQSLAGGFEQYF.